This passage covers 9 T cell receptor beta chains from one sample sequenced in a study of response to subunit inactivated influenza vaccine. MiXCR, run by TCRdb on the RT-PCR reads, gives a single entry per CDR3 protein. The table includes about 500,000 distinct CDR3 sequences, around 7.7% detected once. The source material was PBMCs from blood, sampled around 2 years after vaccination. These receptors came from a man between 50 and 69 years old who received an inactivated influenza vaccine.

The gene calls are TRBV10-3 and TRBJ1-5; D ambiguous. The V end was cut by 8 bases, the J end by 5 bases, with 10 bases between. CDR3 length: 12 residues. CDR1 is ENHRY and CDR2 is SYGVKD in the germline V gene. The CDR3 DNA reads as TGTGCCATCCAGGAAGGAGATCAGCCCCAGCATTTT. Its protein is CAIQEGDQPQHF.

This clonotype was seen ten or more times. This chain uses TRBV4-3 with TRBJ2-3, with 8 bases matching TRBD1. In germline, CDR1 is LGHNA, CDR2 YSLEER. After removal of 1 base from V and 4 bases from J, the junction contained 1 base not matched to a gene. The CDR3 has 14 amino acids. CDR3 region: CASSQGTGSDTQYF. As DNA, the CDR3 is TGCGCCAGCAGCCAAGGGACAGGGTCAGATACGCAGTATTTT.

The chain uses TRBV2 and TRBJ1-6; 7 bases align to TRBD1. V shed 6 bases and J 9 bases; nucleotides not matched to a gene: 11. Germline V gives CDR1 SNHLY, CDR2 FYNNEI. This CDR3 has 15 amino acids. The CDR3 sequence: CASRGQGGVVSPLHF. The CDR3 DNA is TGTGCCAGCAGAGGCCAGGGGGGGGTCGTTTCACCCCTCCACTTT. The whole variable domain, filled in from reference TRBV2 and TRBJ1-6, reads EPEVTQTPSHQVTQMGQEVILRCVPISNHLYFYWYRQILGQKVEFLVSFYNNEISEKSEIFDDQFSVERPDGSNFTLKIRSTKLEDSAMYFCASRGQGGVVSPLHFGNGTRLTVT.

This clonotype was detected ten times or more. This rearrangement joins TRBV9 to TRBJ2-5, with 9 bases that match TRBD1. The CDR3 is 15 residues long. J was trimmed by 5 bases and V by 4 bases; bases with no gene match: 9. CDR1 and CDR2 (germline): SGDLS, YYNGEE. The DNA for the CDR3 is TGTGCCAGCAGCATCGGGACAGGGTTTGGGGAGACCCAGTACTTC. This translates into CASSIGTGFGETQYF. The whole variable domain, remainder taken from reference TRBV9 and TRBJ2-5, is DSGVTQTPKHLITATGQRVTLRCSPRSGDLSVYWYQQSLDQGLQFLIQYYNGEERAKGNILERFSAQQFPDLHSELNLSSLELGDSALYFCASSIGTGFGETQYFGPGTRLLVL.

This clonotype was picked up a small number of times. CDR3 nucleotides: TGCAGTGCTAGAGATCAAGTGGGAGTGACATTCCGCGAGCAGTACTTC. Translating it yields CSARDQVGVTFREQYF. The chain joins TRBV20-1 to TRBJ2-7; weak D call: TRBD2 (5 bases). The CDR3 runs 16 residues. Trimming left V 0 bases short and J 6 bases short, with 21 bases between. Germline CDR1 reads DFQATT; CDR2 reads SNEGSKA (reference sequence).

This clonotype was counted at least ten times. The rearrangement joins TRBV10-3 to TRBJ2-1; 7 bases map to TRBD1. From germline, CDR1 is ENHRY and CDR2 SYGVKD. This CDR3 region has 16 residues. Trimming at V came to 3 bases and at J to 1 base, leaving 6 bases not matched to a gene. Here the CDR3 reads CAISEPTGRSYNEQFF. CDR3 nucleotides: TGTGCCATCAGTGAACCGACAGGGAGATCCTACAATGAGCAGTTCTTC.

This clonotype was seen many times. The chain links TRBV10-3 to TRBJ2-7; tentatively, D is TRBD1 (6 bases). The CDR3 runs to 12 residues. Germline V gene data show CDR1 as ENHRY and CDR2 as SYGVKD. Deletions cut 6 bases from V and 5 bases from J, with 11 bases between. The CDR3 protein is CAIRTGTHEQYF. The CDR3 nucleotides read TGTGCCATCAGAACAGGGACCCACGAGCAGTACTTC.

This clonotype was detected ten times or more. The rearrangement uses TRBV2 and TRBJ2-7, with D hard to call. Trimming shortened V by 3 bases and J by 6 bases, and 3 bases separated the two germline ends. The CDR3 length is 10 residues. Germline assignment: CDR1 SNHLY and CDR2 FYNNEI. CDR3 bases: TGTGCCAGCAGTGACATCGAGCAGTACTTC. It yields the protein CASSDIEQYF.

The V and J genes are TRBV5-4 and TRBJ2-1; 12 nucleotides agree with TRBD2. The germline V gene encodes CDR1 SGHNT and CDR2 YYREEE (reference sequence). The CDR3 consists of 22 residues. V trimming: 2 bases; J trimming: 5 bases; junction bases outside the gene matches: 23. CDR3 loop: CASSFARGLSSGRAKYNNEQFF. The CDR3 DNA reads TGTGCCAGCAGCTTTGCCAGGGGGCTGTCTAGCGGGAGGGCGAAGTACAACAATGAGCAGTTCTTC.